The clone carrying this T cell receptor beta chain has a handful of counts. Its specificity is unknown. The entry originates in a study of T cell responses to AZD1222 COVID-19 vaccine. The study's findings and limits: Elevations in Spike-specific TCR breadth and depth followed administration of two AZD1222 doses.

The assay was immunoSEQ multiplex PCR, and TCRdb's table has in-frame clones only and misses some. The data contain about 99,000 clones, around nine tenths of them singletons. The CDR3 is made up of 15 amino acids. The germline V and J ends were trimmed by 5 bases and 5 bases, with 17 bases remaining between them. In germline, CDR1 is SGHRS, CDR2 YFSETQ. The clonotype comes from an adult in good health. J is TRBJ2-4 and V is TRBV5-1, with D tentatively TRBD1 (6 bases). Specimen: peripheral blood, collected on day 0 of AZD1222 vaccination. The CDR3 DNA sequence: TGCGCCAGCAGGGAGGACAGCTCGATACAAAACATTCAGTACTTC. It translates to CASREDSSIQNIQYF.